These T cell receptor beta chains were read from a single sample in a study of blood T cell repertoires in COVID-19. Profiled with immunoSEQ multiplex PCR; TCRdb holds only in-frame clones, not every one. The table shows a few hundred thousand clones, with approximately 90% occurring only once. The sample was PBMCs or T cells enriched from blood (not recorded which). These receptors all come from a man aged 25 to 40 who had recovered from COVID-19. The conserved cysteine and the conserved F or W are not part of the CDR3 here.

TRBV6-5	ASRPRSSYNEQF
TRBV4-1	ASSQDLHEQY
TRBV6-5	ASSLGGGRGYT
TRBV5-1	ASSAGTGPGTEAF
TRBV10-1	ASSSERGSGNEQF
TRBV12-3/TRBV12-4	ASSLVSNSPLH
TRBV2	ASKVEGEKLF
TRBV30	AWSGQRGREQY
TRBV18	ASSPFEVNTEAF
TRBV2	ASSGQKNTEAF
TRBV5-1	ASSSTSGGRYEQY
TRBV5-8	AIIQGTHYEQY
TRBV9	ASSVGGHPSDTQY
TRBV30	AWEGGLSGNTIY
TRBV7-3	ASSLTWDFNNEQF
TRBV11-3	ASSLGQSSGANVLT
TRBV5-1	ARVDTIY
TRBV11-2	ASSLMGGPYEQY
TRBV7-8	ASSPRDLNQPQH
TRBV19	ASSPWVAGGVGELF
TRBV12-3/TRBV12-4	ASSRERGPQH
TRBV9	ASSDHRVRSYNEQF
TRBV5-5	ASSFGLAGGPATTDTQY
TRBV7-2	ASSLGGQKPQH
TRBV28	ASRTIAGVNYEQY
TRBV6-5	ASSGAGRHEQY
TRBV6-4	ASSEGGRPGDIQY
TRBV6-5	ASTNTGTYEQY
TRBV5-5	ASSLEGAYGYT
TRBV29-1	SVEASGGQIRY
TRBV25-1	ASSPAGRGSYEQY
TRBV4-1	ASSQDRTLGYT
TRBV10-3	AISPGLEYNEQF
TRBV30	AWTTSGRAREQF
TRBV7-3	ASSRGAQETQY
TRBV7-2	ASSLAGGTGELF
TRBV5-1	ASSLASGGTEAF
TRBV4-1	ASSQASPHEQY
TRBV30	AWRSSGTSYEQY
TRBV5-1	ASSLSGYGYT
TRBV18	ASSPPNSGSTDTQY
TRBV28	ASSLSGFPYNEQF
TRBV6-4	ASSVSGGWSNEQF
TRBV12-3/TRBV12-4	ASIKRRNTEAF
TRBV25-1	ASSAPVGNQPQH
TRBV28	ASSPYSTSGRPLINEQF
TRBV7-3	ASSLDGRAENEQY
TRBV12-5	ASGPGTEFFDEQF
TRBV5-5	ASPRDTPYEQY
TRBV29-1	SVIRGRYNEQF
TRBV3-1/TRBV3-2	ASSLRDREAF
TRBV28	ASSGNRDRGYTF